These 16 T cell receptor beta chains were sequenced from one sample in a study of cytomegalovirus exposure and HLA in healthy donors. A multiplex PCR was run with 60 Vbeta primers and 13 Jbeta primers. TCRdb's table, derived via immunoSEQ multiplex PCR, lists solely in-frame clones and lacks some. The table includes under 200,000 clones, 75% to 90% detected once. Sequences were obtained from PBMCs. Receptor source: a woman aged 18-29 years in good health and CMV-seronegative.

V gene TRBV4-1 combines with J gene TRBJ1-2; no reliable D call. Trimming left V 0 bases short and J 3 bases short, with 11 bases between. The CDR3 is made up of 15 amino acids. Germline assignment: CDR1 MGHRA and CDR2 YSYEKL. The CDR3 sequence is CASSQEPLTHYGYTF. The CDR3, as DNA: TGCGCCAGCAGCCAAGAACCCCTAACCCACTATGGCTACACCTTC.

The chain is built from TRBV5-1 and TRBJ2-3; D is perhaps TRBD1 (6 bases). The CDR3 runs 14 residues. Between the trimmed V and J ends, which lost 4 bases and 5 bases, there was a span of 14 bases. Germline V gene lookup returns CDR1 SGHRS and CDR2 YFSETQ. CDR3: CASSQSGAGDTQYF. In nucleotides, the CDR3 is TGCGCCAGCAGCCAATCAGGGGCAGGAGATACGCAGTATTTT. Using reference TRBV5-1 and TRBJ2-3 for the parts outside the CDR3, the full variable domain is KAGVTQTPRYLIKTRGQQVTLSCSPISGHRSVSWYQQTPGQGLQFLFEYFSETQRNKGNFPGRFSGRQFSNSRSEMNVSTLELGDSALYLCASSQSGAGDTQYFGPGTRLTVL.

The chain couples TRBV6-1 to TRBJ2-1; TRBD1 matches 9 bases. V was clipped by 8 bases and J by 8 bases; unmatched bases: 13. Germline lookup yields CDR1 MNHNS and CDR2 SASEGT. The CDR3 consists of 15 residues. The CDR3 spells CASRVRDRDWDEQFF. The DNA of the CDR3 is TGTGCCAGCCGAGTTAGGGACAGGGATTGGGATGAGCAGTTCTTC.

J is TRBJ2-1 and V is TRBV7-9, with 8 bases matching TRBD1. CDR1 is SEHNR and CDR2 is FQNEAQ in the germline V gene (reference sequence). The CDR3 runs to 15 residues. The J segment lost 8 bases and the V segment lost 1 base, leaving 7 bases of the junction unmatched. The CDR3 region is CASSLETGVIDEQFF. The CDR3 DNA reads TGTGCCAGCAGCTTAGAGACAGGGGTCATCGATGAGCAGTTCTTC.

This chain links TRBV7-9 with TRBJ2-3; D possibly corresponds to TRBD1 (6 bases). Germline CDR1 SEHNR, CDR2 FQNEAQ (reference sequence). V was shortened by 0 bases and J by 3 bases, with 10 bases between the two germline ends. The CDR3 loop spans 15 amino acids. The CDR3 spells CASSLAYRETDTQYF. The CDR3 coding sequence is TGTGCCAGCAGCTTAGCCTACAGGGAAACAGATACGCAGTATTTT.

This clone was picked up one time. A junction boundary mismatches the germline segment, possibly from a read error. CDR3 DNA sequence: TGTTCCAGCAGCTTTGGGGACAGTAGCAATCAGCCCCAGCATTTT. Translating gives CSSSFGDSSNQPQHF. V usage is TRBV7-9 and J usage is TRBJ1-5; 7 bases line up with TRBD1. Per the germline V gene, CDR1 is SEHNR and CDR2 is FQNEAQ (reference sequence). This CDR3 contains 15 residues.

CDR3 DNA: TGTGCCTGGAGTGTCGGCAGGGCCTACGAGCAGTACTTC. Translating it yields CAWSVGRAYEQYF. This sequence joins TRBV30 and TRBJ2-7, with a weak D call TRBD1 (5 bases). CDR1 GTSNPN and CDR2 SVGIG come from the germline V gene (reference sequence). V gave up 0 bases and J gave up 2 bases, with 8 bases separating them. The CDR3 has 13 residues.

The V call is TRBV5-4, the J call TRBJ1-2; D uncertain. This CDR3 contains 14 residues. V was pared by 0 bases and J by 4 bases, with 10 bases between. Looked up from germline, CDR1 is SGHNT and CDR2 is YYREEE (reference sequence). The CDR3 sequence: CASSLAKTSYGYTF. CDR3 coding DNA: TGTGCCAGCAGCTTGGCCAAAACTAGCTATGGCTACACCTTC. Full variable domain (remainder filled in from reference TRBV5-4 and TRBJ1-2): ETGVTQSPTHLIKTRGQQVTLRCSSQSGHNTVSWYQQALGQGPQFIFQYYREEENGRGNFPPRFSGLQFPNYSSELNVNALELDDSALYLCASSLAKTSYGYTFGSGTRLTVV.

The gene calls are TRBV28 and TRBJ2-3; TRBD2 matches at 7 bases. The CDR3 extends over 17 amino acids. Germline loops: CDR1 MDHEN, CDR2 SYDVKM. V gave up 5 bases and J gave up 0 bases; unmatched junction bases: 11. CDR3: CASSPTLTSYSTDTQYF. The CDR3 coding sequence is TGTGCCAGCAGTCCAACCCTGACTAGCTATAGCACAGATACGCAGTATTTT. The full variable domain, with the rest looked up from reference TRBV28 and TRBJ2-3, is DVKVTQSSRYLVKRTGEKVFLECVQDMDHENMFWYRQDPGLGLRLIYFSYDVKMKEKGDIPEGYSVSREKKERFSLILESASTNQTSMYLCASSPTLTSYSTDTQYFGPGTRLTVL.

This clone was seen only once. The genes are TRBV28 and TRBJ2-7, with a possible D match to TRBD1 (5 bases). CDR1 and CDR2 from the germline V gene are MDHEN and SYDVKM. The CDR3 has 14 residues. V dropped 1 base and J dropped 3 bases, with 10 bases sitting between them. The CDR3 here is CASSLSTGLYEQYF. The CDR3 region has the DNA TGTGCCAGCAGTTTATCCACAGGTCTCTACGAGCAGTACTTC. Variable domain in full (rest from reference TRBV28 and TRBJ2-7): DVKVTQSSRYLVKRTGEKVFLECVQDMDHENMFWYRQDPGLGLRLIYFSYDVKMKEKGDIPEGYSVSREKKERFSLILESASTNQTSMYLCASSLSTGLYEQYFGPGTRLTVT.

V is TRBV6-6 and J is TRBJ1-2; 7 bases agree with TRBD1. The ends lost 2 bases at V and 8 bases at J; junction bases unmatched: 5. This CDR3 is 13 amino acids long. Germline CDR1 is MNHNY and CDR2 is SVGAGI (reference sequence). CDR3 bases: TGTGCCAGCAGTTACGACAGGGAGTACGGCTACACCTTC. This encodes CASSYDREYGYTF.

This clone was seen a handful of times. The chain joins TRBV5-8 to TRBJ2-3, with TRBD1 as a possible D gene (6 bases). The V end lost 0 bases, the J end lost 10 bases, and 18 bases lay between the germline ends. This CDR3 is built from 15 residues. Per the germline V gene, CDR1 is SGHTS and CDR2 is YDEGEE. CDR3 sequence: CASSLEGTTRGSQYF. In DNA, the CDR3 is TGTGCCAGCAGCTTGGAAGGGACGACGAGGGGGTCGCAGTATTTT.

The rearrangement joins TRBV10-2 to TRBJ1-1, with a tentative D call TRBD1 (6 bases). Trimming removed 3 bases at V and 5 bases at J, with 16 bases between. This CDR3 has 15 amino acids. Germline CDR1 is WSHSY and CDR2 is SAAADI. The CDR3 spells CASSDLGAAETEAFF. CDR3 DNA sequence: TGCGCCAGCAGTGATTTGGGGGCAGCCGAGACTGAAGCTTTCTTT.

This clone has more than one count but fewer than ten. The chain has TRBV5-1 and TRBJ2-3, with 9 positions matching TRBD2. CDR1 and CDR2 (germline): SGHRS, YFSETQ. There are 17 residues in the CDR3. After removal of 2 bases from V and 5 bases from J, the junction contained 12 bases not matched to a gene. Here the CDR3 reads CASSFGLAGKTGDTQYF. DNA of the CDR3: TGCGCCAGCAGCTTCGGCCTAGCGGGGAAGACAGGAGATACGCAGTATTTT.

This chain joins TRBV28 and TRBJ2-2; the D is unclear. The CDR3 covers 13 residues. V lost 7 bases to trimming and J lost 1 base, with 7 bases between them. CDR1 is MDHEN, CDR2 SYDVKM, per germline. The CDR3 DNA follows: TGTGCCAGCATACACCAGAACACCGGGGAGCTGTTTTTT. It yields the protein CASIHQNTGELFF.

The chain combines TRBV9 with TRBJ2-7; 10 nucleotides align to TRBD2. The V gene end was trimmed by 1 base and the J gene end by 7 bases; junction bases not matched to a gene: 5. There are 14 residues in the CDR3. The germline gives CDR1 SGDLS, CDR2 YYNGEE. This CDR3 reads CASSVWSSGGEQYF. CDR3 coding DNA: TGTGCCAGCAGCGTATGGTCTAGCGGGGGTGAGCAGTACTTC.